This is a list of T cell receptor beta chains from one sample in a study of low-dose radiotherapy and immunotherapy resistance in tumors. One entry per CDR3 protein, called by TCRdb with MiXCR from the reads. The sample records about 60,000 distinct CDR3 sequences, 20% to 25% being singletons. The sample in question was PBMCs, obtained before treatment. The receptor set was obtained from a male donor with prostate cancer. The CDR3 runs from the conserved cysteine through the conserved F or W. The order of the fields is V gene, clone size, D gene, J gene, CDR3 DNA, CDR3 protein. The D gene is left open where the match is weak. Clone sizes are given selectively: once, few, many, or a class where the clone is expanded.

TRBV6-5,many,.,TRBJ1-2,TGTGCCAGCAGTTACACAGCTAACTATGGCTACACCTTC,CASSYTANYGYTF
TRBV5-1,.,.,TRBJ2-7,TGCGCCAGCAGCTTGGAGACACAGGGCCCCCTCGCCCCCTACGAGCAGTACTTC,CASSLETQGPLAPYEQYF
TRBV6-5,many,.,TRBJ2-5,TGTGCCAGCAGTTACTCGATGTGGGAGGAGACCCAGTACTTC,CASSYSMWEETQYF
TRBV5-1,.,.,TRBJ1-5,TGCGCCAGCAGCACCTCGGCGGGAGGCAATCAGCCCCAGCATTTT,CASSTSAGGNQPQHF
TRBV28,.,.,TRBJ2-2,TGTGCCAGCAGTTTTATGGGGTTAACCGGGGAGCTGTTTTTT,CASSFMGLTGELFF
TRBV11-3,many,.,TRBJ2-3,TGTGCCAGCAGCTCAAGCCACAACCCCACAGATACGCAGTATTTT,CASSSSHNPTDTQYF
TRBV5-1,.,TRBD2,TRBJ2-1,TGCGCCAGCAGCGACGGGACTAGCGGGGATGAGCAGTTCTTC,CASSDGTSGDEQFF
TRBV20-1,many,.,TRBJ2-1,TGCAGTGCCCTCCTGACAGATTACAATGAGCAGTTCTTC,CSALLTDYNEQFF
TRBV6-2/TRBV6-3,.,TRBD1,TRBJ2-1,TGTGCCAGCAGGTTCACGGACAGGGTCCCGTTCTTC,CASRFTDRVPFF
TRBV4-1,many,.,TRBJ1-4,TGCGCCAGCAGCCGAACGGTGCATGAAAAACTGTTTTTT,CASSRTVHEKLFF
TRBV6-2/TRBV6-3,.,TRBD1,TRBJ2-7,TGTGCCAGCAGCCGTGACAGGGGGACCGGCTACGAGCAGTACTTC,CASSRDRGTGYEQYF
TRBV11-1,.,.,TRBJ1-1,TGTGCCAGCAGCTTCTTAGAGCCCCACACTGAAGCTTTCTTT,CASSFLEPHTEAFF
TRBV30,many,.,TRBJ2-7,TGTGCCTGGAGTACGACAGATTACGAGCAGTACTTC,CAWSTTDYEQYF